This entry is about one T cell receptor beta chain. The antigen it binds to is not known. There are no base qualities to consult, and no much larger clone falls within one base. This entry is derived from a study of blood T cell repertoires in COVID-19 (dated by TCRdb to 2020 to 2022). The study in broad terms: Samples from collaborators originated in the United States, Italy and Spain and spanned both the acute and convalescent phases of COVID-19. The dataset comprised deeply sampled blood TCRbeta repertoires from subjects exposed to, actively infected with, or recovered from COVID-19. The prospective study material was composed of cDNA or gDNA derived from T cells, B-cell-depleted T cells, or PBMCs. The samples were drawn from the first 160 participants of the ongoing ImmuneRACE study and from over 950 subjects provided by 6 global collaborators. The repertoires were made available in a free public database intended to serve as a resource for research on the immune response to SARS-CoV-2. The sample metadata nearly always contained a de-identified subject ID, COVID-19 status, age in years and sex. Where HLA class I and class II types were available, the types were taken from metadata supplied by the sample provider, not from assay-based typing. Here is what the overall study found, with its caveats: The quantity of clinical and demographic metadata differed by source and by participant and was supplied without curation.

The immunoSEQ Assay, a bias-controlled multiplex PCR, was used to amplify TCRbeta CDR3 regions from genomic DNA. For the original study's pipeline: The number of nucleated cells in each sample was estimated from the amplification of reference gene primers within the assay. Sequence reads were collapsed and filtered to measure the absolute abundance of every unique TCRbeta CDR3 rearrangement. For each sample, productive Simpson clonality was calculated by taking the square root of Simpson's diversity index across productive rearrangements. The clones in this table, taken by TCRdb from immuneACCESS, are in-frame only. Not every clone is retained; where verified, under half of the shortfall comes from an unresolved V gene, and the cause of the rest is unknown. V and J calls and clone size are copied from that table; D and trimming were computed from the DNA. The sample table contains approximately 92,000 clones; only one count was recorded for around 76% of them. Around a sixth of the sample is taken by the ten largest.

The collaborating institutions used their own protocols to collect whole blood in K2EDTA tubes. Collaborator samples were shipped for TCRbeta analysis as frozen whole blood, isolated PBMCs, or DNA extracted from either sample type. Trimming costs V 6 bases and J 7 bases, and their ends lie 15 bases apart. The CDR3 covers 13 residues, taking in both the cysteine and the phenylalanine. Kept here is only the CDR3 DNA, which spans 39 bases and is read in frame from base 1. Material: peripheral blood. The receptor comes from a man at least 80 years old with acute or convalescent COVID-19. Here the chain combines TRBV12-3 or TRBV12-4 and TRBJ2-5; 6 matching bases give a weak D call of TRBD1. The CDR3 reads CASRRQAGGTQYF. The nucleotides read TGTGCCAGCAGGAGACAGGCTGGCGGGACCCAGTACTTC.